This TCR beta chain emerged from a study of blood T cell repertoires in COVID-19. Study at large: The United States, Italy and Spain supplied acute and convalescent COVID-19 samples. PBMCs, B-cell-depleted T cells, or T cells were the source of the cDNA or gDNA that made up the material.

The CDR3 runs to 13 residues. Trimming left V 2 bases short and J 4 bases short, with 9 bases between. Germline CDR1 is SGDLS and CDR2 is YYNGEE. The method was immunoSEQ multiplex PCR; TCRdb's version includes in-frame clones alone and lacks a portion of them. Altogether fewer than 50,000 clones are present, approximately 82% being singletons, with the ten largest covering roughly 8.2%. This clone was recorded once. The chain has TRBV9 and TRBJ1-1, with D possibly matching TRBD1 (6 bases). The sample was peripheral blood. The TCR sequence derives from a human donor in a cohort sampled during active COVID-19. The CDR3 DNA reads as TGTGCCAGCAGCGTCCGAGGGGGCACTGAAGCTTTCTTT. Residues: CASSVRGGTEAFF.